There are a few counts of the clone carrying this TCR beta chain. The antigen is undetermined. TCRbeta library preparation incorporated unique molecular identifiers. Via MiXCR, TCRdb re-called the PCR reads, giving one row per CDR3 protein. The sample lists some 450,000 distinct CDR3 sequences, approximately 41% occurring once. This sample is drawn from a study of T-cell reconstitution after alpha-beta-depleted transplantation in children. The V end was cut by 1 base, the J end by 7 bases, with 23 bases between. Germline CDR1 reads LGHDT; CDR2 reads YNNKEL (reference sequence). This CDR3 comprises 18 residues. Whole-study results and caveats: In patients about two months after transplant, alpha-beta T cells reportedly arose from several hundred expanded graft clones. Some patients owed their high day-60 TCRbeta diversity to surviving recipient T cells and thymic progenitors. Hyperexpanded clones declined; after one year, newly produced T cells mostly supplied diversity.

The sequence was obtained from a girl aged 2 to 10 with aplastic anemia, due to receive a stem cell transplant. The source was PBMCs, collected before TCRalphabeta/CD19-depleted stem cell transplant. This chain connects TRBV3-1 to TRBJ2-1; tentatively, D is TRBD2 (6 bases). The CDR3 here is CASSQGLLGLLSRNEQFF. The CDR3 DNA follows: TGTGCCAGCAGCCAAGGCTTACTGGGACTCCTCTCGAGGAATGAGCAGTTCTTC.